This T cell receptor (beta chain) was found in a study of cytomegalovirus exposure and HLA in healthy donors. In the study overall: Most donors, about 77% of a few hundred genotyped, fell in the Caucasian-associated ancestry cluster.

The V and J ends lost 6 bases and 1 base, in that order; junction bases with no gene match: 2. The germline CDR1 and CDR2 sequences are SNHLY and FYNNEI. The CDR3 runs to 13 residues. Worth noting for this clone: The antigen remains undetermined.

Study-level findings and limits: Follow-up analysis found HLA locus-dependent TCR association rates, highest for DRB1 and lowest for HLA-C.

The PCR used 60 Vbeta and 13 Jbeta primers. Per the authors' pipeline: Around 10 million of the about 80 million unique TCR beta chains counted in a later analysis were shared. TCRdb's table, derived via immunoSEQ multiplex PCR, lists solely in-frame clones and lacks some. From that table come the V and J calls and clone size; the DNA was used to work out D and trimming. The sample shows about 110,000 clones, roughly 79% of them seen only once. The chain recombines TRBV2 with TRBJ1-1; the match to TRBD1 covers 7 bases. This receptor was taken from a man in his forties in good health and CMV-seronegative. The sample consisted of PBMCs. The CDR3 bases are TGTGCCAGCAGAGGGGACAGGAACACTGAAGCTTTCTTT. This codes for CASRGDRNTEAFF.